This T cell receptor (beta chain) is from a study of T cell responses to AZD1222 COVID-19 vaccine (dated by TCRdb to 2020 to 2023). Looking at the study overall: Because spike-specific TCR depth and breadth did not differ between the two schedules, AZD1222 recipients who got a second dose at roughly 4 weeks were pooled with those who got a second dose at roughly 12 weeks. A total of 230 or so trial participants underwent TCR sequencing, of whom 200 to 220 received two doses of AZD1222 and about 25 received two doses of the MenACWY control vaccine. Trial participants were enrolled by age into subgroups of 18-55, 56-69 and 70-plus years, and around 150, 28 and 57 TCR-sequenced participants, respectively, were included in these subgroups.

The germline V gene encodes CDR1 SGHTA and CDR2 FQGTGA. The V end gives up 3 bases and the J end 3 bases, leaving 4 bases in the junction not matched to a gene. Counted from cysteine to phenylalanine, this CDR3 has 14 amino acids. The retained sequence is limited to the CDR3, 42 bases, with the frame set at the first base. Study-wide conclusions, independent of this receptor: Participants were mostly white British and included more females than males, and it was suggested by the authors that clonal diversity may have been underestimated. Vaccine-associated CD4 TCRs spanned the whole spike protein, with dominant responses in regions 160-218 and 743-854. In the small 56-69-year group, the increase in depth fell short of significance, most likely because of low power. Nearly half of unique spike-specific TCRs reportedly recognized epitopes outside regions mutated in the B.1.351 and B.1.1.7 variants. After two AZD1222 doses, both the breadth and the depth of spike-specific TCRs were significantly higher than at day 0 and than in MenACWY recipients. Conclusions about previously exposed vaccinees are limited because only five to seven AZD1222 recipients were SARS-CoV-2 seropositive at baseline. Because no samples from the day 14 peak response were available, repertoires could be characterized only after the peak T cell response.

The time point label here, explained by the study, means: baseline before first vaccination. Vaccinee samples were obtained from the UK trials COV001 and COV002, which included a single-blind randomized controlled phase 2/3 trial of AZD1222 (ChAdOx1 nCoV-19) in healthy adults. Trial participant PBMC samples were collected at day 0 and day 28 after the second dose for TCRbeta chain sequencing. Comment on this clone: Which antigen it targets is not known. Base qualities are not provided; no much larger clone lies one nucleotide away.

The CDR3 regions of human TCRbeta chains were analyzed by immunosequencing. As for the original processing: Repertoire TCRs were checked for matches against a reference library of SARS-CoV-2-specific TCRs that had been generated using the MIRA antigen-specificity platform. Breadth was defined as the fraction of unique TCRs that were SARS-CoV-2-associated, and depth was defined as the fraction of total T cells that were SARS-CoV-2-associated. Using the MIRA data, each spike-specific TCR was mapped to the spike region that the TCR reacts to and placed in a CD4 or CD8 class. Log10-transformed breadth and depth values were compared by one-way ANOVA with Sidak's multiple comparisons tests. The table comes from immuneACCESS by way of TCRdb, which keeps in-frame sequences with V and J called. Part of the clones is missing from these tables; in studies checked, under half for an unresolved V gene and the rest for unknown reasons. V and J calls and clone size follow that table, whereas D and trimming were derived from the DNA. This sample is represented by fewer than 120,000 clones; nearly 90% of them were singletons. Approximately 3.5% of the sample lies in the top ten.

The TCR comes from an adult in good health. The sequence is built from TRBV7-3 and TRBJ2-7; 8 junctional bases match TRBD1. The sample in question was peripheral blood, obtained on day 0 of AZD1222 vaccination. The DNA sequence is as follows: TGTGCCAGCAGCTTCGGCACAGGGGGCTACGAGCAGTACTTC. It translates to CASSFGTGGYEQYF.